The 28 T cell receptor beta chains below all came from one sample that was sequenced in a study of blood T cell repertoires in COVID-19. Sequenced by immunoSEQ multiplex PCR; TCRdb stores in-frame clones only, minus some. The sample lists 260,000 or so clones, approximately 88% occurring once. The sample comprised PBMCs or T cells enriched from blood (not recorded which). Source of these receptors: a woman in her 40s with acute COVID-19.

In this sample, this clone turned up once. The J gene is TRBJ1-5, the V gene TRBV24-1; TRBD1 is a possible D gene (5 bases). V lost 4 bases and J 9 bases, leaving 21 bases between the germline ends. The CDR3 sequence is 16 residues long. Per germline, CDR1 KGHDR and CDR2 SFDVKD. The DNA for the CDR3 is TGTGCCACCAGTGAGATGACAGATTGGGGCCCGGGGCCCCAGCATTTT. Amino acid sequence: CATSEMTDWGPGPQHF.

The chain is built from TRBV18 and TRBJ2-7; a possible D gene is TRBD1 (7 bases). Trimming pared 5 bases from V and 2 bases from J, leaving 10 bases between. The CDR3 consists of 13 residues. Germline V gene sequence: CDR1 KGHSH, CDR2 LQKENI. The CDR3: CASSSGGPYEQYF. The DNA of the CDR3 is TGTGCCAGCTCATCAGGGGGGCCCTACGAGCAGTACTTC.

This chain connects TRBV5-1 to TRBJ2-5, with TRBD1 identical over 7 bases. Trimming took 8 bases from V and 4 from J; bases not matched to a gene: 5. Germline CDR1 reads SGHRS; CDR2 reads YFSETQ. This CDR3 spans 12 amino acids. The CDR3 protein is CASQTGRETQYF. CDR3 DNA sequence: TGCGCCAGTCAGACAGGGAGAGAGACCCAGTACTTC.

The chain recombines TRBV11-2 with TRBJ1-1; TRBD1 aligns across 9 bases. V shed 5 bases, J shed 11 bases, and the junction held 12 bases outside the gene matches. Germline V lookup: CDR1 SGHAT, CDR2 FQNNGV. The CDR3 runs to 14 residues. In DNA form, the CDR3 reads TGTGCCAGCAGCCCTAGGGCGGGACAGGGTGATGCTTTCTTT. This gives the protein CASSPRAGQGDAFF.

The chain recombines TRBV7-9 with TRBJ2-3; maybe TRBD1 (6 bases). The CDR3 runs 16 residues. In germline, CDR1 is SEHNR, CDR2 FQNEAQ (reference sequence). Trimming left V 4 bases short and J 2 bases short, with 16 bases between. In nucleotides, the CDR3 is TGTGCCAGCAGCTGGGGGCTTTTCAGCTCCACAGATACGCAGTATTTT. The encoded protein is CASSWGLFSSTDTQYF.

The chain's CDR3 is CASSNGREEDSDTEAFF. The CDR3, as DNA: TGTGCCAGCAGCAACGGTCGAGAGGAGGATTCAGATACTGAAGCTTTCTTT. This chain uses TRBV21-1 with TRBJ1-1. TRBV21-1 is shown as a pseudogene. The CDR3 is made up of 17 amino acids.

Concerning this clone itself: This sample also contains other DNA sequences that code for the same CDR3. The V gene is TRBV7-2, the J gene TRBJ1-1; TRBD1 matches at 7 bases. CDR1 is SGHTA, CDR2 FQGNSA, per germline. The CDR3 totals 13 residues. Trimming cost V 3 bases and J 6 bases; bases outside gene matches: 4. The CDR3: CASSFNRGAEAFF. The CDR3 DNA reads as TGTGCCAGCAGCTTTAACAGGGGTGCTGAAGCTTTCTTT.

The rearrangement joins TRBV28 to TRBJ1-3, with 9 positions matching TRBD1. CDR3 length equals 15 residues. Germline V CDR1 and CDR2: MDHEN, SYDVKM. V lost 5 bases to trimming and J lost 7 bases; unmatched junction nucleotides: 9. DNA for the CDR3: TGTGCCAGCAGTATCACCGGACAGGGGCGGAACACCATATATTTT. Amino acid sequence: CASSITGQGRNTIYF.

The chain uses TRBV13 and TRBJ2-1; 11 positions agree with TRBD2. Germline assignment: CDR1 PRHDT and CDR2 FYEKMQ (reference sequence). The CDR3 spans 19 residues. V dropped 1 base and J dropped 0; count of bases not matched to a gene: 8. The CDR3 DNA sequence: TGTGCCAGCAGCTTAGAATTAGCGGGAGGGCCGAGCTCCTACAATGAGCAGTTCTTC. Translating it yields CASSLELAGGPSSYNEQFF.

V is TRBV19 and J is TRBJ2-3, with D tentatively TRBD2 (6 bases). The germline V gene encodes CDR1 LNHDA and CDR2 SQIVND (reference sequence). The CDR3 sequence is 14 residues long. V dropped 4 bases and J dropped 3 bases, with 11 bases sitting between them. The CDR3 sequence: CASSNRGRTDTQYF. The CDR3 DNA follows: TGTGCCAGTAGTAATCGAGGGAGGACAGATACGCAGTATTTT.

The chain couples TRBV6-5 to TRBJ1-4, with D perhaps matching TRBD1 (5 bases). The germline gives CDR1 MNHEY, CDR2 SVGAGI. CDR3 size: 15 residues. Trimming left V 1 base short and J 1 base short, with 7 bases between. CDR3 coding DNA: TGTGCCAGCAGTTACTTGGGGGGAACTAATGAAAAACTGTTTTTT. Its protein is CASSYLGGTNEKLFF.

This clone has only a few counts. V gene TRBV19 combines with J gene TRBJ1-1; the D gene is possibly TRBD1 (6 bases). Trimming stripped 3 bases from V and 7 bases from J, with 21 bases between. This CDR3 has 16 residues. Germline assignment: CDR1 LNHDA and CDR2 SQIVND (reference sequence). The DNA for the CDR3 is TGTGCCAGTAGTATCCCTCCTATGGGGGCAGGGATTGAAGCTTTCTTT. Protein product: CASSIPPMGAGIEAFF. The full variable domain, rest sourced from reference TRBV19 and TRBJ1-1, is DGGITQSPKYLFRKEGQNVTLSCEQNLNHDAMYWYRQDPGQGLRLIYYSQIVNDFQKGDIAEGYSVSREKKESFPLTVTSAQKNPTAFYLCASSIPPMGAGIEAFFGQGTRLTVV.

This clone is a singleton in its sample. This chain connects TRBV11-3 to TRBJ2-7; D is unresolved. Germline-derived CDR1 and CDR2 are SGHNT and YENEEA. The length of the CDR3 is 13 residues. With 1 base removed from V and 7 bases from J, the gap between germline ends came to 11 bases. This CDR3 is CASSLVSYGEQYV. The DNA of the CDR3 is TGTGCCAGCAGCTTAGTCTCTTACGGGGAGCAGTACGTC.

CDR3 sequence reads: CAIRPGGTTYEQYF. For the CDR3, the DNA is TGTGCCATCCGCCCGGGGGGCACAACCTACGAGCAGTACTTC. V is TRBV10-3 and J is TRBJ2-7; possibly TRBD2 for D (7 bases). Germline lookup yields CDR1 ENHRY and CDR2 SYGVKD. The CDR3 sequence is 14 residues long. The V end lost 8 bases, the J end lost 2 bases, and 16 bases lay between the germline ends.

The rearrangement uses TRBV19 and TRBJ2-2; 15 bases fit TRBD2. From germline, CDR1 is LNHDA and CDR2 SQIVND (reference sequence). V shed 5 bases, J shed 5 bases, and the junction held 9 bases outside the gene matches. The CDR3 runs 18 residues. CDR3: CASSHSGLAGGRTGELFF. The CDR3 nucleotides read TGTGCCAGTAGTCACTCGGGACTAGCGGGAGGTCGAACCGGGGAGCTGTTTTTT.

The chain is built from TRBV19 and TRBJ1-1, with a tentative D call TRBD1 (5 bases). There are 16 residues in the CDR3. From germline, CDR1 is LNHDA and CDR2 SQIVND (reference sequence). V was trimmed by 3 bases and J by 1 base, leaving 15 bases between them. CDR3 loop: CASSIEGLGGNTEAFF. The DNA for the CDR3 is TGTGCCAGTAGTATTGAGGGATTGGGGGGGAACACTGAAGCTTTCTTT.

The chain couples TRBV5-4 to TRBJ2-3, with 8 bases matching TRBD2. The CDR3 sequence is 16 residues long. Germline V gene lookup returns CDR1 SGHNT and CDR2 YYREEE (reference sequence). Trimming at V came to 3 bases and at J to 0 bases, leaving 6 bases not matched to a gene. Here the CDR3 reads CASSSGLAESTDTQYF. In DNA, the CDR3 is TGTGCCAGCAGCTCCGGACTAGCAGAGAGCACAGATACGCAGTATTTT. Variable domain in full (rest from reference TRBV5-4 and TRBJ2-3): ETGVTQSPTHLIKTRGQQVTLRCSSQSGHNTVSWYQQALGQGPQFIFQYYREEENGRGNFPPRFSGLQFPNYSSELNVNALELDDSALYLCASSSGLAESTDTQYFGPGTRLTVL.

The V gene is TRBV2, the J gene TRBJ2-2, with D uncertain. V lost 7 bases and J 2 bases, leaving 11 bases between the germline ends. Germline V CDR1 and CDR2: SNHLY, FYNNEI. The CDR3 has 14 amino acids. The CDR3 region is CASKQQLNTGELFF. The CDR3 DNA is TGTGCCAGCAAGCAACAGTTAAACACCGGGGAGCTGTTTTTT.

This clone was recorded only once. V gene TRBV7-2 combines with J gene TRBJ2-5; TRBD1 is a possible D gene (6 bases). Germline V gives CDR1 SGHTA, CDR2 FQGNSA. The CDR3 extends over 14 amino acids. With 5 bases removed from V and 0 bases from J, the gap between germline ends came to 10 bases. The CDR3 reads CASSVDRYQETQYF. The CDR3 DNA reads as TGTGCCAGCAGCGTAGACAGGTACCAAGAGACCCAGTACTTC.

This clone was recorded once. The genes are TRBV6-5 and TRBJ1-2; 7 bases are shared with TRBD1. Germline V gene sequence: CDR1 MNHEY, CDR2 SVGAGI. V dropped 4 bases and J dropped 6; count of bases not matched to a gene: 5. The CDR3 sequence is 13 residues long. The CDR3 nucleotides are TGTGCCAGCAGTTTAACAGGGGCCGATGGCTACACCTTC. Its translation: CASSLTGADGYTF.

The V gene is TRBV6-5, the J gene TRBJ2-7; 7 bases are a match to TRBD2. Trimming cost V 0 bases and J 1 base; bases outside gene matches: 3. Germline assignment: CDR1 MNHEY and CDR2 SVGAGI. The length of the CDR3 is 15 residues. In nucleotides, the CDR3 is TGTGCCAGCAGTTACTCGCTAGCGGTTTCCTACGAGCAGTACTTC. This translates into CASSYSLAVSYEQYF.

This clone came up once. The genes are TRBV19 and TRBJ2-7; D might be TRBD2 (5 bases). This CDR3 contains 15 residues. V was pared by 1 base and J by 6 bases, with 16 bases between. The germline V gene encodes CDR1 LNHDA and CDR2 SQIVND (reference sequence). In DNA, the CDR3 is TGTGCCAGTAGTATAGGAGCGGTATGGTCGGGCGAGCAGTACTTC. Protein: CASSIGAVWSGEQYF.

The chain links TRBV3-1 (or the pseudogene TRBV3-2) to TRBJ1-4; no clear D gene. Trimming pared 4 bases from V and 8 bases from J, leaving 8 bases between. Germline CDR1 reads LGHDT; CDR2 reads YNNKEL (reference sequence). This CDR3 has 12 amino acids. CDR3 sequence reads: CASSREGEKLFF. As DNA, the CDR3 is TGTGCCAGCAGCCGGGAGGGAGAAAAACTGTTTTTT.

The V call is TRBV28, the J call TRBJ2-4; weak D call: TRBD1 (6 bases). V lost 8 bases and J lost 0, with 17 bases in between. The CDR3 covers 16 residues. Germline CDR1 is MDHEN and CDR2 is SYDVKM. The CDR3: CASGLADRLAKNIQYF. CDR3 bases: TGTGCCAGCGGCTTGGCGGACAGATTAGCCAAAAACATTCAGTACTTC.

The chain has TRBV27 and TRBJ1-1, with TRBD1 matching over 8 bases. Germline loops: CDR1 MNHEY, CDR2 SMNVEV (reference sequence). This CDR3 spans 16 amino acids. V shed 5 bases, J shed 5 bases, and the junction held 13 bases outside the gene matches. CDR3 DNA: TGTGCCAGCAGTCCTCGAGGACAGGGCGGAAAGACTGAAGCTTTCTTT. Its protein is CASSPRGQGGKTEAFF.

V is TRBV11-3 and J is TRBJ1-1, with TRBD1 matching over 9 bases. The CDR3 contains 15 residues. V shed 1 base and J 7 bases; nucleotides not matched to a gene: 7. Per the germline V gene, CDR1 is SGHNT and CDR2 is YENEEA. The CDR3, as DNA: TGTGCCAGCAGCTTAGGCGGGGACAGGGAGGTTGAAGCTTTCTTT. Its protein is CASSLGGDREVEAFF. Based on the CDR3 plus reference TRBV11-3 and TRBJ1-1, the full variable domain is EAGVVQSPRYKIIEKKQPVAFWCNPISGHNTLYWYLQNLGQGPELLIRYENEEAVDDSQLPKDRFSAERLKGVDSTLKIQPAELGDSAVYLCASSLGGDREVEAFFGQGTRLTVV.

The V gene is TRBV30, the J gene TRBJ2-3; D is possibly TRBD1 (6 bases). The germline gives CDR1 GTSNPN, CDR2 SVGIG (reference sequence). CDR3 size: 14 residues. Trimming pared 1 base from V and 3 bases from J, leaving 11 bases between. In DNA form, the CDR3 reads TGTGCCTGGAGTGCGGGACAAGGAACAGATACGCAGTATTTT. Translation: CAWSAGQGTDTQYF.

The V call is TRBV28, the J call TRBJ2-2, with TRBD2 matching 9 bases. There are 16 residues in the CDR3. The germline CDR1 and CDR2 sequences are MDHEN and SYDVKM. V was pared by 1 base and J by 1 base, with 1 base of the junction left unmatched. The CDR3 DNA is TGTGCCAGCAGTTTATTTAGCGGGAGGAACACCGGGGAGCTGTTTTTT. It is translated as CASSLFSGRNTGELFF.